Below are 7 T cell receptor delta chains sequenced from a single sample in a study of gamma-delta chains in newborns, infants, children (dated by TCRdb to about 2019). Sequencing was carried out with an Illumina MiSeq. TCRdb reanalyzed the public reads with the CATT caller, and identical DNA sequences were merged afterwards. The sample yields 4,000 to 4,500 delta-chain clones; around 0.55% were counted once. Together, the top ten hold about a sixth of the sample. Sequenced material: blood. Every receptor here comes from a child who was a newborn, infant or young child, either healthy, febrile or measles-vaccinated (not recorded which).

This clone was counted between two and nine times. Compared with germline, one end of the junction differs, possibly owing to a read error. The chain joins TRDV2 to TRDJ3; 10 bases agree with TRDD3. CDR1 and CDR2 from the germline V gene are GEAIGNYY and EKD. CDR3 length equals 19 residues. CDR3 region: CACDKVLGDLSWYTRQMFF. The CDR3 nucleotides are TGTGCCTGTGACAAAGTACTGGGGGATCTCTCCTGGTACACCCGACAGATGTTTTTC.

In its sample, this clone was seen a few times. The protein that TCRdb holds for this DNA derives from a much larger clone and differs from the translated DNA at residue 16, which likely indicates a read error; the protein shown here is translated from the DNA. The CDR3 loop is CACDTVWGSSWDTRQVFF. CDR3 bases: TGTGCCTGTGACACCGTCTGGGGGAGCTCCTGGGACACCCGACAGGTGTTTTTC. The rearrangement uses TRDV2 and TRDJ3, with TRDD3 matching over 8 bases. CDR1 is GEAIGNYY, CDR2 EKD, per germline. The CDR3 covers 18 residues.

With respect to this clone: This DNA's translation differs at residue 8 from TCRdb's protein, which comes from a much larger clone; a read error is likely, and the protein shown is translated from the DNA. The chain has TRDV2 and TRDJ3, with 8 bases that match TRDD3. J gave up 3 bases and V 3 bases, and 9 bases lay outside the gene matches. Looked up from germline, CDR1 is GEAIGNYY and CDR2 is EKD. This CDR3 is 18 amino acids long. CDR3 bases: TGTGCCTGTGACTACTGGGGGGTACGCGACTGGGACACCCGACAGATGTTTTTC. Translated: CACDYWGVRDWDTRQMFF.

This clone turned up a few times. A read error may explain this, as a much larger clone is one base away. The chain combines TRDV2 with TRDJ3; 9 bases fit TRDD3. Germline CDR1 GEAIGNYY, CDR2 EKD. CDR3 length: 19 amino acids. The CDR3 here is CACDILGEKSSWDTRRMFF. In nucleotides, the CDR3 is TGTGCCTGTGACATACTGGGGGAGAAAAGCTCCTGGGACACCCGACGGATGTTTTTC.

This clone was detected many times. The chain combines TRDV2 with TRDJ3; 7 bases match TRDD3. The germline gives CDR1 GEAIGNYY, CDR2 EKD. The CDR3 length is 19 residues. V was pared by 4 bases and J by 0 bases, with 11 bases of the junction left unmatched. The CDR3 region is CACDLSGGLSSWDTRQMFF. DNA of the CDR3: TGTGCCTGTGATCTTTCTGGGGGCCTAAGCTCCTGGGACACCCGACAGATGTTTTTC.

This clone turned up a few times. With a far larger clone one base away, a read error is the likely cause. Other DNA sequences in the same sample also yield this CDR3. V gene TRDV2 combines with J gene TRDJ2; D might be TRDD3 (5 bases). V was cut by 0 bases and J by 8 bases, with 6 bases left in between. CDR1 and CDR2 from the germline V gene are GEAIGNYY and EKD. The CDR3 contains 12 residues. The CDR3 loop is CACDTGGAQLFF. The DNA for the CDR3 is TGTGCCTGTGACACCGGGGGGGCACAACTCTTCTTT.

Note on this clone: The protein held in TCRdb is that of a much larger clone and does not match this DNA's translation at residue 13, likely because of a read error; the protein shown is translated from the DNA. V usage is TRDV2 and J usage is TRDJ2, with TRDD3 matching 13 bases. Germline V gene sequence: CDR1 GEAIGNYY, CDR2 EKD. V was clipped by 4 bases and J by 4 bases; unmatched bases: 14. The CDR3 length is 19 residues. DNA of the CDR3: TGTGCCTGTGATCCAGTACTGGGGGATACGGCAGCTTCGACAGCACAACTCTTCTTT. Translating gives CACDPVLGDTAASTAQLFF.